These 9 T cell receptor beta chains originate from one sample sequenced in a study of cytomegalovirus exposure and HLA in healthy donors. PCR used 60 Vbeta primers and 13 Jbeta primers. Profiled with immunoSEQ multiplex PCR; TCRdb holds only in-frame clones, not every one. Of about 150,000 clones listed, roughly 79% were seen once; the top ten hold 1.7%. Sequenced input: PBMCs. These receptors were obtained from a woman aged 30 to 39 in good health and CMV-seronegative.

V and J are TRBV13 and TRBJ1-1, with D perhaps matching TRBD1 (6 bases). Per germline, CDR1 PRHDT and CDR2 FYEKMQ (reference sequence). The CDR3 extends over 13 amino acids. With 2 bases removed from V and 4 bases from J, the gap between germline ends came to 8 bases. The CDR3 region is CASSLKGVTEAFF. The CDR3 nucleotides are TGTGCCAGCAGCTTAAAGGGGGTCACTGAAGCTTTCTTT.

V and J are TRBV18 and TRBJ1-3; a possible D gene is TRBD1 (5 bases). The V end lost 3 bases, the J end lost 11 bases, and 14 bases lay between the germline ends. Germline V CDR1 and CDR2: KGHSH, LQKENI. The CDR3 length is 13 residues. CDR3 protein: CASSPLDSNAIYF. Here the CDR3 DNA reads TGTGCCAGCTCACCCCTCGACAGCAACGCCATATATTTT.

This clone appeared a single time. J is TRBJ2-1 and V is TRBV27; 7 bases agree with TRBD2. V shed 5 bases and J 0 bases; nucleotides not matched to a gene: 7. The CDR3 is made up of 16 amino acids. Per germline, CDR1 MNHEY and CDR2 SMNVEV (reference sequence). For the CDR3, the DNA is TGTGCCAGCAGTATTGGACTAGACGACTCCTACAATGAGCAGTTCTTC. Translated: CASSIGLDDSYNEQFF.

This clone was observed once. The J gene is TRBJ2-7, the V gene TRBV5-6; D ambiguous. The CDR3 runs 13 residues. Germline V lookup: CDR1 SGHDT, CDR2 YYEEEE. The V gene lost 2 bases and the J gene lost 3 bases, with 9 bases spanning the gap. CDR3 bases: TGTGCCAGCAGCTTACAAGATCACTACGAGCAGTACTTC. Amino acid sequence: CASSLQDHYEQYF.

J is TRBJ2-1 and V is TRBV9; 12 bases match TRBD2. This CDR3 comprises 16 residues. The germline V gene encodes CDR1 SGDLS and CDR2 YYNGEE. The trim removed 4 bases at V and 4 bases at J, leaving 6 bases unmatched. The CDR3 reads CASSLLAGGTYNEQFF. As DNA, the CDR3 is TGTGCCAGCAGCCTCCTAGCGGGGGGGACTTACAATGAGCAGTTCTTC.

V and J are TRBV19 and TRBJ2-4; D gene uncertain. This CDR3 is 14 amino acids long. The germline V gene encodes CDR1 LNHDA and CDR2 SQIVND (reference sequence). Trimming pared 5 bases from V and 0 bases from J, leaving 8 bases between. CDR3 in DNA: TGTGCCAGTAGTCTCTCTTTAGCCAAAAACATTCAGTACTTC. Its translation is CASSLSLAKNIQYF.

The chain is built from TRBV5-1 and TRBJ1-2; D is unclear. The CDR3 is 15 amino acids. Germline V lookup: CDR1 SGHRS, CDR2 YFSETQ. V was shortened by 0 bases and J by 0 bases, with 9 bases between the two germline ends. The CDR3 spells CASSLASGTNYGYTF. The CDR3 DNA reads TGCGCCAGCAGCTTGGCCAGCGGAACTAACTATGGCTACACCTTC.

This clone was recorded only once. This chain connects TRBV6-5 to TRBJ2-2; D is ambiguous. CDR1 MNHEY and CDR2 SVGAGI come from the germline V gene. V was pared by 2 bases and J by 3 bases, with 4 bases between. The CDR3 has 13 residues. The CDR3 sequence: CASSYRYTGELFF. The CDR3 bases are TGTGCCAGCAGTTACCGTTACACCGGGGAGCTGTTTTTT.

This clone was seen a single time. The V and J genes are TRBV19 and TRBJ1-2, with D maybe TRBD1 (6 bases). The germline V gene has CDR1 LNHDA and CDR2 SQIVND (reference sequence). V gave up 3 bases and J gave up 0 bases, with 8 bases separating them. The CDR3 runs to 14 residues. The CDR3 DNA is TGTGCCAGTAGTATTCAGGGGACTAACTATGGCTACACCTTC. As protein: CASSIQGTNYGYTF.